This TCR beta chain was documented in a study of blood T cell repertoires in COVID-19. Study-wide context: PBMCs, B-cell-depleted T cells, or T cells provided the cDNA or gDNA that made up the material.

Methods used by the authors: Amplification of reference gene primers provided the estimated nucleated cell counts. Clones were read by immunoSEQ multiplex PCR, and TCRdb kept only the in-frame ones, dropping some. V and J calls plus clone size are reproduced from that table; the DNA served to infer D and trimming. The sample carries roughly 120,000 clones, more than 75% recorded once. V gave up 4 bases and J gave up 5 bases; unmatched junction bases: 6. The length of the CDR3 is 14 residues. Germline V lookup: CDR1 LNHDA, CDR2 SQIVND (reference sequence). Sequencing was carried out using peripheral blood. The TCR comes from a man in his 70s with acute or convalescent COVID-19. The chain uses TRBV19 and TRBJ2-7; 9 bases fit TRBD1. This CDR3 is CASSTVQGANEQYF. CDR3 nucleotide sequence: TGTGCCAGTAGTACCGTACAGGGGGCTAACGAGCAGTACTTC.